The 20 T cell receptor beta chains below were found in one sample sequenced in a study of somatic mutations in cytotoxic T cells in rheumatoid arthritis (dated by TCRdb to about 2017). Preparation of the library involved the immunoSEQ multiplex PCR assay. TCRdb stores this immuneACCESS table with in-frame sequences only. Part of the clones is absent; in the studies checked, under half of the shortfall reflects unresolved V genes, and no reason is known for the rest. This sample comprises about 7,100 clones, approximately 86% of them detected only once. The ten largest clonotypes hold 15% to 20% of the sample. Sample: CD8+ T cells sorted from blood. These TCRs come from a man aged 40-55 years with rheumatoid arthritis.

Written as DNA, the CDR3 is TGTGCCAGCAGCTTAGCCGGGGACAGGGAAGCTTTCTTT. Its translation: CASSLAGDREAFF. This sequence joins TRBV7-6 and TRBJ1-1, with 8 bases that match TRBD1. The germline V gene has CDR1 SGHVS and CDR2 FNYEAQ. Trimming at V came to 0 bases and at J to 8 bases, leaving 2 bases not matched to a gene. The CDR3 consists of 13 residues.

The CDR3 sequence: CASSSTGTSGGALNTGELFF. The CDR3 DNA is TGTGCCAGCAGCTCCACCGGGACTAGCGGGGGGGCTTTGAACACCGGGGAGCTGTTTTTT. The chain joins TRBV7-6 to TRBJ2-2; TRBD2 matches 16 bases. V was pared by 4 bases and J by 1 base, with 9 bases of the junction left unmatched. The CDR3 contains 20 residues. Germline CDR1 SGHVS, CDR2 FNYEAQ.

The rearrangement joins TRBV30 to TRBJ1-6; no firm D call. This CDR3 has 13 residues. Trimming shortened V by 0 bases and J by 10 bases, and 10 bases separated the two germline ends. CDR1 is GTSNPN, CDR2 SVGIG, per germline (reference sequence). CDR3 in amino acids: CAWSVPPQSPLHF. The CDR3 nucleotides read TGTGCCTGGAGTGTACCCCCCCAGTCACCCCTCCACTTT.

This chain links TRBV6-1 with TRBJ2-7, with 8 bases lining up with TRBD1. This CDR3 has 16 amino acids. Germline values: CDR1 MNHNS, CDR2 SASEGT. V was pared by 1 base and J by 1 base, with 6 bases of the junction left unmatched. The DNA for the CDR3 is TGTGCCAGCAGTGAAGGGCTAGGGACAGGATCCTACGAGCAGTACTTC. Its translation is CASSEGLGTGSYEQYF.

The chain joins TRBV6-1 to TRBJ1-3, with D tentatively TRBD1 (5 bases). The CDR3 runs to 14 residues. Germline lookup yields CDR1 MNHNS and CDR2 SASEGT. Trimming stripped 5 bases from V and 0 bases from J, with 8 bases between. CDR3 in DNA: TGTGCCAGCAGTCAGGGCCACTCTGGAAACACCATATATTTT. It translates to CASSQGHSGNTIYF.

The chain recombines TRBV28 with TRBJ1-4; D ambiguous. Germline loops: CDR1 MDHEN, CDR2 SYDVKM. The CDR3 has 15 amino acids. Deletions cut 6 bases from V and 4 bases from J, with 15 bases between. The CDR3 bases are TGTGCCAGCAGCCCCTGGGGAGGGAGTAATGAAAAACTGTTTTTT. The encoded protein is CASSPWGGSNEKLFF.

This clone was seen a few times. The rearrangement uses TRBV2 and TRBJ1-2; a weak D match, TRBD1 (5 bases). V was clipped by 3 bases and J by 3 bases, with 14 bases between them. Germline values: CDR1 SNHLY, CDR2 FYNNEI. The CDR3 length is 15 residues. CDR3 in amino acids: CASSESARVDYGYTF. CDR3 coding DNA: TGTGCCAGCAGTGAGTCGGCCAGGGTTGACTATGGCTACACCTTC.

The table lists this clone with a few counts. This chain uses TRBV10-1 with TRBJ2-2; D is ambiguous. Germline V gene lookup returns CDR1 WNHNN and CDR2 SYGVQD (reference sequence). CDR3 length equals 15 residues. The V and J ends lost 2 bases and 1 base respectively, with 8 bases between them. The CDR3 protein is CASSEHSLNTGELFF. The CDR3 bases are TGCGCCAGCAGTGAGCATAGTCTGAACACCGGGGAGCTGTTTTTT.

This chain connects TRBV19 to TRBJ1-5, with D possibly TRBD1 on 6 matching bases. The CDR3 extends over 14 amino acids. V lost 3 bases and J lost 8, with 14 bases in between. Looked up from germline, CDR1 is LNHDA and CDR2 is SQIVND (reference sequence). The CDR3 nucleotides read TGTGCCAGTAGTATGGACAGCCATTGGGAGCCCCAGCATTTT. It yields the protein CASSMDSHWEPQHF. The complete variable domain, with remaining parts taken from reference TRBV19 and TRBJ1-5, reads DGGITQSPKYLFRKEGQNVTLSCEQNLNHDAMYWYRQDPGQGLRLIYYSQIVNDFQKGDIAEGYSVSREKKESFPLTVTSAQKNPTAFYLCASSMDSHWEPQHFGDGTRLSIL.

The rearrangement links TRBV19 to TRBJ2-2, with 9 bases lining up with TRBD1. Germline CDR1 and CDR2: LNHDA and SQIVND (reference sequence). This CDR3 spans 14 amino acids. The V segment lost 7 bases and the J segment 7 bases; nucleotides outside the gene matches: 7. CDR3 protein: CASTATGGIGELFF. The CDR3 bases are TGTGCCAGTACCGCGACAGGGGGGATCGGGGAGCTGTTTTTT.

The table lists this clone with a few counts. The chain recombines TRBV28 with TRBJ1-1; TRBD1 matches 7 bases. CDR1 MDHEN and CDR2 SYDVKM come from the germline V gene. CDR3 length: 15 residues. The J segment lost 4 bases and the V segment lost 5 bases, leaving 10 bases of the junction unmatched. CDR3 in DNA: TGTGCCAGCAGTGCGAAGACAGGGTATTTCACTGAAGCTTTCTTT. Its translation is CASSAKTGYFTEAFF.

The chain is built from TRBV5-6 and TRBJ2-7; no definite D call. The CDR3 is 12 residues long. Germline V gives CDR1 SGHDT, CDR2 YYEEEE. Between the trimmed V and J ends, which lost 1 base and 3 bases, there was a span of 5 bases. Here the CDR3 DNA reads TGTGCCAGCAGCTTGCCTAACTACGAGCAGTACTTC. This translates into CASSLPNYEQYF.

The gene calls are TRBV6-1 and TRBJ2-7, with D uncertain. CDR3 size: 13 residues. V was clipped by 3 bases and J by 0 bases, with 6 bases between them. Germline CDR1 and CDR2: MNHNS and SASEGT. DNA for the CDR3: TGTGCCAGCAGTGATGGCAGCTCCTACGAGCAGTACTTC. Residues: CASSDGSSYEQYF.

Here the CDR3 DNA reads TGTGCCAGCAGTCAACAGGCGGGCAATCAGCCCCAGCATTTT. It codes for CASSQQAGNQPQHF. The rearrangement uses TRBV28 and TRBJ1-5; TRBD1 might be the D (5 bases). V was shortened by 5 bases and J by 2 bases, with 10 bases between the two germline ends. CDR3 length: 14 amino acids. Germline V gene data show CDR1 as MDHEN and CDR2 as SYDVKM.

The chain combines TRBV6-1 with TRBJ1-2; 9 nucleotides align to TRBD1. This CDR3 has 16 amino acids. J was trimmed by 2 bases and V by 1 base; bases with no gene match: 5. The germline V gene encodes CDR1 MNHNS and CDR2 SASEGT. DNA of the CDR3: TGTGCCAGCAGTGAAGGGTATGGACAGGGGAACTATGGCTACACCTTC. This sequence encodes CASSEGYGQGNYGYTF.

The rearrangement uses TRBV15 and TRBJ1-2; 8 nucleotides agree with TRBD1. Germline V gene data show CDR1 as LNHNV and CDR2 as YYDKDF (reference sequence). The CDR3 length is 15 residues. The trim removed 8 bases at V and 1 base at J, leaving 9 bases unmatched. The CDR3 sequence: CATLSSRGHNYGYTF. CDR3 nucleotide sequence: TGTGCCACCTTATCGTCCAGGGGGCATAACTATGGCTACACCTTC.

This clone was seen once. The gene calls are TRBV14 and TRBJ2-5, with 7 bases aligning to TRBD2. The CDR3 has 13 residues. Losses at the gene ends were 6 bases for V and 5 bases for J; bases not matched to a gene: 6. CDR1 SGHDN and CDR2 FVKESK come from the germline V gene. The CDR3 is CASSHLGGETQYF. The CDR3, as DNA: TGTGCCAGCAGTCACCTCGGGGGGGAGACCCAGTACTTC.

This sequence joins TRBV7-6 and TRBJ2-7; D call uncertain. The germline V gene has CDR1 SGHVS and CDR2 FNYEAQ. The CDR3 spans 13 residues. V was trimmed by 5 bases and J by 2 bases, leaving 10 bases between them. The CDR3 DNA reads TGTGCCAGCAGCCCCACACACCCCTACGAGCAGTACTTC. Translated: CASSPTHPYEQYF.

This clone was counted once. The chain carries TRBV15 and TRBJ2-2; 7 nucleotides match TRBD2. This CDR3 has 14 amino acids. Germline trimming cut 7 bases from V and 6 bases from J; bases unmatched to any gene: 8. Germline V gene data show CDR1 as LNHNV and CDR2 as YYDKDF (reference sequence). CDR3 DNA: TGTGCCACCACAGTCCCGGGGGGTCCCGGGGAGCTGTTTTTT. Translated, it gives CATTVPGGPGELFF.

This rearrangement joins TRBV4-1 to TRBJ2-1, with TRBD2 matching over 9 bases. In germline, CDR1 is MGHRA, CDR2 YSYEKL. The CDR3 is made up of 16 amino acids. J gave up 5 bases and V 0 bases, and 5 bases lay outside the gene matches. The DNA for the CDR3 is TGCGCCAGCAGCCAAGACAGGGAGCGGGAGGACAATGAGCAGTTCTTC. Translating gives CASSQDREREDNEQFF.